Below are 29 T cell receptor beta chains sequenced from a single sample in a study of cytomegalovirus exposure and HLA in healthy donors. Primers included in the PCR were 60 Vbeta and 13 Jbeta primers. The protocol was immunoSEQ multiplex PCR, while the TCRdb copy is restricted to in-frame clones and leaves out a portion. The data hold fewer than 200,000 clones, with roughly 85% observed a single time. The source material was PBMCs. These receptor sequences come from a woman aged 18 to 35 in good health and CMV-seronegative.

This chain joins TRBV2 and TRBJ2-1; a possible D gene is TRBD2 (5 bases). The CDR3 runs 14 residues. The ends were cut back, 10 bases at V and 1 base at J, with 14 bases in the middle. Germline V gives CDR1 SNHLY, CDR2 FYNNEI. CDR3 protein: CATRRSESYNEQFF. CDR3 bases: TGTGCCACTCGGAGGTCGGAATCCTACAATGAGCAGTTCTTC.

This chain links TRBV10-2 with TRBJ2-1; 7 nucleotides match TRBD2. J lost 2 bases, V lost 4 bases, and 2 bases had no gene match. This CDR3 comprises 14 residues. CDR1 WSHSY and CDR2 SAAADI come from the germline V gene. As DNA, the CDR3 is TGCGCCAGCAGTGTGGGGACTACCTACAATGAGCAGTTCTTC. Translating it yields CASSVGTTYNEQFF.

This rearrangement joins TRBV19 to TRBJ2-1, with D perhaps matching TRBD2 (5 bases). V dropped 7 bases and J dropped 3 bases, with 10 bases sitting between them. The CDR3 covers 13 residues. CDR1 and CDR2 (germline): LNHDA, SQIVND (reference sequence). CDR3 in DNA: TGTGCCAGTACCTCTAGCAACTACAATGAGCAGTTCTTC. It specifies CASTSSNYNEQFF.

The genes are TRBV4-3 and TRBJ2-5; 8 nucleotides line up with TRBD2. V lost 2 bases to trimming and J lost 4 bases; unmatched junction nucleotides: 9. This CDR3 spans 16 amino acids. Germline assignment: CDR1 LGHNA and CDR2 YSLEER. The CDR3 DNA is TGCGCCAGCAGCCAAAGTACGGGAGGGCCCCGAGAGACCCAGTACTTC. Its translation: CASSQSTGGPRETQYF.

This chain joins TRBV10-1 and TRBJ2-3, with D maybe TRBD2 (6 bases). CDR3 length: 14 amino acids. V gave up 2 bases and J gave up 1 base, with 7 bases separating them. The V gene's germline CDR1 is WNHNN and CDR2 SYGVQD (reference sequence). The CDR3 reads CASSEPGGTDTQYF. The CDR3 DNA is TGCGCCAGCAGTGAGCCGGGGGGCACAGATACGCAGTATTTT.

V gene TRBV29-1 combines with J gene TRBJ2-5, with 7 bases matching TRBD2. Germline CDR1 is SQVTM and CDR2 is ANQGSEA. CDR3 length: 14 residues. Germline trimming cut 2 bases from V and 5 bases from J; bases unmatched to any gene: 8. CDR3 residues: CSVEFREGRETQYF. CDR3 coding DNA: TGCAGCGTTGAATTCAGGGAGGGACGTGAGACCCAGTACTTC.

The chain couples TRBV18 to TRBJ1-1, with a tentative D call TRBD1 (6 bases). Germline CDR1 reads KGHSH; CDR2 reads LQKENI. Trimming stripped 1 base from V and 1 base from J, with 13 bases between. CDR3 size: 16 residues. CDR3 region: CASSPRGREGNTEAFF. CDR3 nucleotide sequence: TGTGCCAGCTCACCACGGGGGCGCGAAGGGAACACTGAAGCTTTCTTT.

The chain is built from TRBV4-3 and TRBJ1-1; 7 nucleotides line up with TRBD1. Per the germline V gene, CDR1 is LGHNA and CDR2 is YSLEER. This CDR3 is built from 19 residues. V was pared by 0 bases and J by 0 bases, with 13 bases of the junction left unmatched. The CDR3 DNA follows: TGCGCCAGCAGCCAAGATACGAGGGACAGACTGATCATGAACACTGAAGCTTTCTTT. Translated, it gives CASSQDTRDRLIMNTEAFF.

This sequence joins TRBV5-4 and TRBJ2-5; D is uncertain. The V end was cut by 1 base, the J end by 5 bases, with 9 bases between. Germline V lookup: CDR1 SGHNT, CDR2 YYREEE (reference sequence). The CDR3 contains 13 residues. CDR3 sequence (DNA): TGTGCCAGCAGCTTGAGTGGTGAGGAGACCCAGTACTTC. Residues: CASSLSGEETQYF.

The V call is TRBV10-2, the J call TRBJ2-2; 8 bases are a match to TRBD2. The CDR3 extends over 16 amino acids. V shed 8 bases, J shed 0 bases, and the junction held 8 bases outside the gene matches. Germline assignment: CDR1 WSHSY and CDR2 SAAADI. CDR3 nucleotides: TGCGCCAGCTCCCTTTCTAGCGGGCCGAACACCGGGGAGCTGTTTTTT. This sequence encodes CASSLSSGPNTGELFF.

The rearrangement uses TRBV19 and TRBJ1-4; TRBD1 might be the D (5 bases). The CDR3 is 14 amino acids. The V gene lost 3 bases and the J gene lost 0 bases, with 5 bases spanning the gap. Germline CDR1 is LNHDA and CDR2 is SQIVND (reference sequence). The DNA of the CDR3 is TGTGCCAGTAGTATGACAGCAACTAATGAAAAACTGTTTTTT. It is translated as CASSMTATNEKLFF.

The chain recombines TRBV4-1 with TRBJ2-7; the D is unclear. CDR3 length equals 13 residues. Germline CDR1 MGHRA, CDR2 YSYEKL. V lost 0 bases and J 6 bases, leaving 9 bases between the germline ends. Here the CDR3 reads CASSQDGMGEQYV. In DNA form, the CDR3 reads TGCGCCAGCAGCCAAGATGGTATGGGCGAGCAGTACGTC.

The chain uses TRBV19 and TRBJ2-2; TRBD1 agrees at 8 bases. There are 18 residues in the CDR3. Germline CDR1 LNHDA, CDR2 SQIVND (reference sequence). V dropped 2 bases and J dropped 1; count of bases not matched to a gene: 9. CDR3 nucleotides: TGTGCCAGTAGTATACGGGGCGACAGGGGCTGGAACACCGGGGAGCTGTTTTTT. It encodes CASSIRGDRGWNTGELFF.

The rearrangement joins TRBV2 to TRBJ2-7; 10 bases agree with TRBD1. The V gene's germline CDR1 is SNHLY and CDR2 FYNNEI. This CDR3 has 13 amino acids. Trimming took 8 bases from V and 1 from J; bases not matched to a gene: 2. The CDR3 nucleotides are TGTGCCAGCCAGGACAGGGGGTCCTACGAGCAGTACTTC. It encodes CASQDRGSYEQYF.

This chain connects TRBV13 to TRBJ1-2; TRBD1 matches at 8 bases. Germline trimming cut 0 bases from V and 3 bases from J; bases unmatched to any gene: 3. Germline V gene sequence: CDR1 PRHDT, CDR2 FYEKMQ (reference sequence). CDR3 size: 15 residues. The CDR3 sequence: CASSLGLTGDYGYTF. CDR3 nucleotides: TGTGCCAGCAGCTTAGGCCTGACAGGGGACTATGGCTACACCTTC.

This chain connects TRBV7-2 to TRBJ1-2; D is perhaps TRBD1 (5 bases). The CDR3 consists of 13 residues. The ends were cut back, 4 bases at V and 5 bases at J, with 11 bases in the middle. Germline CDR1 and CDR2: SGHTA and FQGNSA. DNA for the CDR3: TGTGCCAGCAGCTCTAACGGGGGGTATGGCTACACCTTC. As protein: CASSSNGGYGYTF.

The J gene is TRBJ2-2, the V gene TRBV7-2; D perhaps matches TRBD2 (6 bases). Trimming left V 0 bases short and J 3 bases short, with 11 bases between. The CDR3 has 16 amino acids. Germline values: CDR1 SGHTA, CDR2 FQGNSA. For the CDR3, the DNA is TGTGCCAGCAGCTTAGCTCTGTTAGCGGACACCGGGGAGCTGTTTTTT. Residues: CASSLALLADTGELFF.

The rearrangement joins TRBV6-6 to TRBJ1-2; the match to TRBD1 covers 7 bases. After removal of 5 bases from V and 2 bases from J, the junction contained 5 bases not matched to a gene. Germline V gene data show CDR1 as MNHNY and CDR2 as SVGAGI (reference sequence). The CDR3 is 14 amino acids. The CDR3 loop reads CASSKGARNYGYTF. CDR3 nucleotide sequence: TGTGCCAGCAGTAAGGGGGCGCGGAACTATGGCTACACCTTC.

The chain couples TRBV5-6 to TRBJ1-1; D is uncertain. From germline, CDR1 is SGHDT and CDR2 YYEEEE. The ends were cut back, 5 bases at V and 1 base at J, with 15 bases in the middle. The CDR3 contains 15 residues. The DNA of the CDR3 is TGTGCCAGCAGACCCGACGGGGATTCGAACACTGAAGCTTTCTTT. This codes for CASRPDGDSNTEAFF.

This clone was detected only a few times. The chain carries TRBV7-8 and TRBJ1-1; perhaps TRBD1 as D (5 bases). Germline-derived CDR1 and CDR2 are SGHVS and FQNEAQ. This CDR3 has 14 residues. Trimming stripped 1 base from V and 5 bases from J, with 11 bases between. CDR3 DNA: TGTGCCAGCAGCTTAGGGCAGGGATGGACTGAAGCTTTCTTT. Translated, it gives CASSLGQGWTEAFF.

The chain combines TRBV28 with TRBJ2-1, with 8 nucleotides matching TRBD2. The junction had 13 bases not matched to a gene; V was cut back by 5 bases and J by 1 base. Germline-derived CDR1 and CDR2 are MDHEN and SYDVKM. This CDR3 has 18 residues. CDR3 in amino acids: CASSRGLAARSSYNEQFF. The CDR3 DNA sequence: TGTGCCAGCAGTCGCGGACTAGCTGCCAGGAGTTCCTACAATGAGCAGTTCTTC.

J is TRBJ2-5 and V is TRBV9; no clear D. Germline V gene lookup returns CDR1 SGDLS and CDR2 YYNGEE. This CDR3 spans 14 amino acids. The germline V and J ends were trimmed by 0 bases and 5 bases, with 11 bases remaining between them. The DNA for the CDR3 is TGTGCCAGCAGCGTAGAAGAGGCCGGGGAGACCCAGTACTTC. As protein: CASSVEEAGETQYF.

The CDR3 protein is CAWSLLPAGNGYTF. CDR3 nucleotide sequence: TGTGCCTGGAGCCTTCTTCCGGCGGGGAATGGCTACACCTTC. V is TRBV30 and J is TRBJ1-2, with unresolved D. The CDR3 runs to 14 residues. Per the germline V gene, CDR1 is GTSNPN and CDR2 is SVGIG (reference sequence). With 3 bases removed from V and 6 bases from J, the gap between germline ends came to 17 bases. Complete variable domain (other parts from reference TRBV30 and TRBJ1-2): SQTIHQWPATLVQPVGSPLSLECTVEGTSNPNLYWYRQAAGRGLQLLFYSVGIGQISSEVPQNLSASRPQDRQFILSSKKLLLSDSGFYLCAWSLLPAGNGYTFGSGTRLTVV.

The chain carries TRBV4-3 and TRBJ2-7; 7 bases line up with TRBD2. The CDR3 has 15 residues. Per germline, CDR1 LGHNA and CDR2 YSLEER. Trimming at V came to 1 base and at J to 0 bases, leaving 3 bases not matched to a gene. The CDR3 DNA reads as TGCGCCAGCAGCCAAGTCGCTAGCGGCTCCTACGAGCAGTACTTC. It translates to CASSQVASGSYEQYF.

This clone showed up just once. In DNA form, the CDR3 reads TGCAGCGTTGACCCCGGGACAGGCGCGGATACGCAGTATTTT. This encodes CSVDPGTGADTQYF. This rearrangement joins TRBV29-1 to TRBJ2-3, with 8 bases matching TRBD1. V lost 3 bases and J lost 6; bases outside the gene matches: 8. The CDR3 is 14 amino acids. In germline, CDR1 is SQVTM, CDR2 ANQGSEA.

V gene TRBV7-9 combines with J gene TRBJ2-2, with TRBD1 as a possible D gene (6 bases). V was shortened by 10 bases and J by 0 bases, with 15 bases between the two germline ends. CDR3 length: 15 amino acids. CDR1 is SEHNR and CDR2 is FQNEAQ in the germline V gene (reference sequence). The CDR3 DNA follows: TGTGCCACCTCGTCCGGGACAACGAACACCGGGGAGCTGTTTTTT. It translates to CATSSGTTNTGELFF.

The genes are TRBV15 and TRBJ2-7; possibly TRBD1 for D (5 bases). Trimming stripped 0 bases from V and 3 bases from J, with 6 bases between. The CDR3 extends over 13 amino acids. CDR1 is LNHNV and CDR2 is YYDKDF in the germline V gene (reference sequence). DNA of the CDR3: TGTGCCACCAGCAGAGATACAGGCTACGAGCAGTACGTC. It codes for CATSRDTGYEQYV.

The chain has TRBV11-2 and TRBJ1-3; 7 bases are a match to TRBD1. The V gene end was trimmed by 0 bases and the J gene end by 2 bases; junction bases not matched to a gene: 4. The CDR3 length is 16 residues. Germline CDR1 and CDR2: SGHAT and FQNNGV. In DNA, the CDR3 is TGTGCCAGCAGCTTAGATTTGGGACAGCCTGGAAACACCATATATTTT. It translates to CASSLDLGQPGNTIYF.

This clone was seen just once. This chain links TRBV12-5 with TRBJ1-1, with a tentative D call TRBD1 (6 bases). Germline V lookup: CDR1 LGHNT, CDR2 FRNRAP. Trimming pared 10 bases from V and 7 bases from J, leaving 10 bases between. There are 10 residues in the CDR3. DNA of the CDR3: TGTGCTACCCAGGGGTTTGAAGCTTTCTTT. This encodes CATQGFEAFF.